This T cell receptor beta chain was documented in a study of radiotherapy plus CTLA-4 blockade in lung cancer. Across the whole study: Among all patients, about 19% showed objective responses, while more than 25% had disease control.

Turning to this clone: Its antigen is unknown.

The protocol was immunoSEQ multiplex PCR, while the TCRdb copy is restricted to in-frame clones and leaves out a portion. The repertoire holds 90,000 or so clones, with 70% to 90% as singletons. Per germline, CDR1 SGHTA and CDR2 FQGTGA. V was pared by 4 bases and J by 4 bases, with 19 bases between. The CDR3 covers 16 residues. Study-wide findings and caveats: Tumor-origin TCR clones grew in blood after radiotherapy plus ipilimumab. Alongside interferon-beta, early blood T cell clone dynamics were reportedly the best predictor of response.

The sample was peripheral blood, taken from a patient treated with radiotherapy plus ipilimumab. J is TRBJ1-1 and V is TRBV7-3; possible D gene TRBD1, 6 bases. The TCR was taken from a human donor with non-small cell lung cancer who had a partial response to radiotherapy plus ipilimumab. In DNA, the CDR3 is TGTGCCAGCAGCTCCGCGAAGACAGGCTCCTCCACTGAAGCTTTCTTT. The encoded protein is CASSSAKTGSSTEAFF.